The 21 T cell receptor beta chains below all came from one sample that was sequenced in a study of regulatory T cells in long-lasting Graves disease. According to the study, TCR beta libraries were built with iRepertoire HTBI primers and CDR3-region Arm-PCR. TCRdb reprocessed the multiplex PCR reads via MiXCR and lists one record per CDR3 protein. The table has hundreds of thousands of distinct CDR3 sequences, around 16% seen once. The time point here: newly diagnosed GD, antithyroid drugs for less than 3 months. Construction of the TCR library relied on RNA isolated from PBMCs. This sample also appeared in a second study, on T cells in Graves' hyperthyroidism and ophthalmopathy.

The sample in question was peripheral blood mononuclear cells (PBMCs), obtained at new diagnosis, from a patient treated with antithyroid drugs. The receptors come from a woman aged 35-65 years with Graves disease.

This clonotype was counted many times. The CDR3 coding sequence is TGTGCCAGCAGTTTAACAAGAGAGGGACAGGGGTTTGGGAACACTGAAGCTTTCTTT. It yields the protein CASSLTREGQGFGNTEAFF. This sequence joins TRBV27 and TRBJ1-1, with 10 bases that match TRBD1. Per germline, CDR1 MNHEY and CDR2 SMNVEV (reference sequence). The CDR3 spans 19 residues. V was pared by 2 bases and J by 1 base, with 13 bases of the junction left unmatched.

This clonotype has at least ten counts. CDR3 sequence (DNA): TGTGCCAGCAGCACACAGATCGGGCTAATTGATAATTCACCCCTCCACTTT. Its protein is CASSTQIGLIDNSPLHF. The chain is built from TRBV27 and TRBJ1-6, with no clear D. The CDR3 spans 17 residues. Trimming left V 6 bases short and J 5 bases short, with 20 bases between. The germline V gene encodes CDR1 MNHEY and CDR2 SMNVEV (reference sequence).

There are many counts of this clonotype. The chain has TRBV3-1 and TRBJ2-5; 7 bases map to TRBD2. This CDR3 comprises 16 residues. The V gene end was trimmed by 4 bases and the J gene end by 1 base; junction bases not matched to a gene: 9. CDR1 is LGHDT and CDR2 is YNNKEL in the germline V gene (reference sequence). CDR3 region: CASSPRTSGGQETQYF. CDR3 nucleotides: TGTGCCAGCAGCCCCCGGACTAGTGGCGGCCAAGAGACCCAGTACTTC.

V and J are TRBV3-1 and TRBJ2-1; 7 nucleotides line up with TRBD2. Germline V gene lookup returns CDR1 LGHDT and CDR2 YNNKEL (reference sequence). The CDR3 has 12 amino acids. V lost 4 bases and J lost 9; bases outside the gene matches: 3. The CDR3 DNA reads as TGTGCCAGCAGCCTAGCGGGCCGTGAGCAGTTCTTC. Its protein is CASSLAGREQFF.

This clonotype was seen at least ten times. This sequence joins TRBV6-1 and TRBJ2-7, with D possibly being TRBD2 (5 bases). This CDR3 comprises 14 residues. Germline CDR1 MNHNS, CDR2 SASEGT. V lost 9 bases to trimming and J lost 3 bases, with 18 bases between them. CDR3 coding DNA: TGTGCCAGTCAGCGAGGGATAACAATCTACGAGCAGTACTTC. The encoded protein is CASQRGITIYEQYF.

This clonotype appeared many times. The chain couples TRBV18 to TRBJ1-1, with D possibly being TRBD1 (5 bases). The V end lost 8 bases, the J end lost 0 bases, and 16 bases lay between the germline ends. Germline V gene lookup returns CDR1 KGHSH and CDR2 LQKENI. The CDR3 length is 15 residues. CDR3 nucleotide sequence: TGTGCCAGCAGCCCCCGGGAGGGGATGAACACTGAAGCTTTCTTT. Translated, it gives CASSPREGMNTEAFF.

The chain employs TRBV30 and TRBJ1-1, with 7 bases fitting TRBD1. The CDR3 sequence is 17 residues long. Germline CDR1 and CDR2: GTSNPN and SVGIG (reference sequence). Unmatched junction bases numbered 15, after V lost 4 bases and J lost 1 base. The DNA for the CDR3 is TGTGCCTGGACCCCACTCAACAACAGGGGAGGGAACACTGAAGCTTTCTTT. Its translation is CAWTPLNNRGGNTEAFF.

At least ten counts were recorded for this clonotype. The V gene is TRBV13, the J gene TRBJ2-5, with 9 bases aligning to TRBD1. After removal of 6 bases from V and 5 bases from J, the junction contained 4 bases not matched to a gene. Germline lookup yields CDR1 PRHDT and CDR2 FYEKMQ (reference sequence). The CDR3 contains 13 residues. DNA for the CDR3: TGTGCCAGCAGTTCTGGACAGGGGGAGACCCAGTACTTC. Translated, it gives CASSSGQGETQYF.

This chain uses TRBV12-3 or TRBV12-4 with TRBJ1-6; weak D call: TRBD1 (5 bases). The germline V and J ends were trimmed by 6 bases and 7 bases, with 13 bases remaining between them. This CDR3 comprises 14 residues. The CDR3 sequence: CASSPGGVNSPLHF. The CDR3 DNA is TGTGCCAGCAGCCCCGGGGGGGTCAATTCACCCCTCCACTTT.

This clonotype has ten or more counts. The chain has TRBV11-2 and TRBJ2-1, with 8 positions matching TRBD2. With 1 base clipped from V and 3 bases from J, the junction kept 5 bases outside the gene matches. Germline CDR1 reads SGHAT; CDR2 reads FQNNGV. CDR3 length: 16 residues. CDR3 region: CASSLVGGGFYNEQFF. CDR3 coding DNA: TGTGCCAGCAGCTTAGTGGGCGGGGGGTTCTACAATGAGCAGTTCTTC.

Turning to this clonotype: A much larger clone is a single base away; this may be a read error. This sequence joins TRBV18 and TRBJ1-3; possible D gene TRBD1, 5 bases. Germline CDR1 is KGHSH and CDR2 is LQKENI. The CDR3 consists of 14 residues. DNA for the CDR3: TGTGTCAGCTCACCGACAGACTCTGGAAACACCATATATTTT. Encoded protein: CVSSPTDSGNTIYF.

This clonotype was counted between two and nine times. This chain joins TRBV18 and TRBJ1-1; D ambiguous. This CDR3 spans 13 amino acids. Trimming pared 6 bases from V and 3 bases from J, leaving 11 bases between. Germline CDR1 is KGHSH and CDR2 is LQKENI. The CDR3 region has the DNA TGTGCCAGCTCCCGTGCCATGGACACTGAAGCTTTCTTT. Translation gives CASSRAMDTEAFF. The whole variable domain, filled in from reference TRBV18 and TRBJ1-1, reads NAGVMQNPRHLVRRRGQEARLRCSPMKGHSHVYWYRQLPEEGLKFMVYLQKENIIDESGMPKERFSAEFPKEGPSILRIQQVVRGDSAAYFCASSRAMDTEAFFGQGTRLTVV.

There are a few counts of this clonotype. V is TRBV28 and J is TRBJ2-3; 8 bases map to TRBD2. The CDR3 contains 15 residues. Germline V gene sequence: CDR1 MDHEN, CDR2 SYDVKM. V shed 7 bases and J 0 bases; nucleotides not matched to a gene: 6. The CDR3 region is CASTGPGGSTDTQYF. For the CDR3, the DNA is TGTGCCAGCACTGGTCCGGGGGGGAGCACAGATACGCAGTATTTT. Complete variable domain (other parts from reference TRBV28 and TRBJ2-3): DVKVTQSSRYLVKRTGEKVFLECVQDMDHENMFWYRQDPGLGLRLIYFSYDVKMKEKGDIPEGYSVSREKKERFSLILESASTNQTSMYLCASTGPGGSTDTQYFGPGTRLTVL.

The chain recombines TRBV9 with TRBJ2-2; possibly TRBD2 for D (7 bases). V lost 1 base and J 6 bases, leaving 16 bases between the germline ends. CDR1 and CDR2 from the germline V gene are SGDLS and YYNGEE. The CDR3 contains 16 residues. The chain's CDR3 is CASSVKGGAPPGELFF. CDR3 DNA: TGTGCCAGCAGCGTAAAGGGGGGGGCCCCTCCCGGGGAGCTGTTTTTT. The entire variable domain, with the rest obtained from reference TRBV9 and TRBJ2-2, is as follows: DSGVTQTPKHLITATGQRVTLRCSPRSGDLSVYWYQQSLDQGLQFLIQYYNGEERAKGNILERFSAQQFPDLHSELNLSSLELGDSALYFCASSVKGGAPPGELFFGEGSRLTVL.

This clonotype has a count of ten or more. The chain is built from TRBV18 and TRBJ1-2; D remains ambiguous. Per germline, CDR1 KGHSH and CDR2 LQKENI. The CDR3 is made up of 12 amino acids. V lost 4 bases, J lost 3 bases, and 6 bases lay in between. CDR3 in amino acids: CASSLVDYGYTF. Written as DNA, the CDR3 is TGTGCCAGCTCACTGGTCGACTATGGCTACACCTTC.

As regards this clonotype: A much larger clone sits a single nucleotide away, making a read error possible. The chain is built from TRBV5-1 and TRBJ1-2; D is unclear. Trimming shortened V by 0 bases and J by 9 bases, and 18 bases separated the two germline ends. Looked up from germline, CDR1 is SGHRS and CDR2 is YFSETQ. The CDR3 consists of 15 residues. The CDR3 here is CASSLVQTNCGSYTF. DNA for the CDR3: TGCGCCAGCAGCTTGGTTCAGACGAATTGTGGTAGCTACACCTTC.

This clonotype was observed many times. The V and J genes are TRBV12-3 or TRBV12-4 and TRBJ1-6; possible D gene TRBD1, 5 bases. CDR3 length equals 14 residues. Deletions cut 5 bases from V and 5 bases from J, with 10 bases between. The CDR3 is CASSTGRDNSPLHF. DNA for the CDR3: TGTGCCAGCAGTACGGGACGGGATAATTCACCCCTCCACTTT.

This clonotype was seen at least ten times. V and J are TRBV7-3 and TRBJ2-3; TRBD2 matches at 8 bases. Trimming took 5 bases from V and 3 from J; bases not matched to a gene: 7. Germline CDR1 SGHTA, CDR2 FQGTGA. The CDR3 length is 15 residues. Here the CDR3 DNA reads TGTGCCAGCAGCGTCCGGGGGGGCCCTACAGATACGCAGTATTTT. Its protein product is CASSVRGGPTDTQYF.

In its sample, this clonotype was seen many times. The genes are TRBV12-3 or TRBV12-4 and TRBJ1-3; D unclear. V was pared by 6 bases and J by 0 bases, with 9 bases between. The length of the CDR3 is 14 residues. The CDR3 DNA sequence: TGTGCCAGCAGACTGGCAATCTCTGGAAACACCATATATTTT. This codes for CASRLAISGNTIYF.

Of note for this clonotype: Since a much larger clone is just one base distant, this may be a read error. V is TRBV4-1 and J is TRBJ2-7; D is ambiguous. The CDR3 is made up of 14 amino acids. The germline V gene encodes CDR1 MGHRA and CDR2 YSYEKL. In nucleotides, the CDR3 is TGCGCCAGCAGCCGTGAACCGAGCACCTACGTGCAGTACTTC. This translates into CASSREPSTYVQYF.

This clonotype was counted many times. The V call is TRBV28, the J call TRBJ2-3, with TRBD2 matching 8 bases. This CDR3 has 16 residues. The trim removed 5 bases at V and 1 base at J, leaving 8 bases unmatched. CDR1 and CDR2 (germline): MDHEN, SYDVKM. The CDR3 region has the DNA TGTGCCAGCAGTCTGGGGGGAGCGGGGGGCACAGATACGCAGTATTTT. Translating gives CASSLGGAGGTDTQYF.